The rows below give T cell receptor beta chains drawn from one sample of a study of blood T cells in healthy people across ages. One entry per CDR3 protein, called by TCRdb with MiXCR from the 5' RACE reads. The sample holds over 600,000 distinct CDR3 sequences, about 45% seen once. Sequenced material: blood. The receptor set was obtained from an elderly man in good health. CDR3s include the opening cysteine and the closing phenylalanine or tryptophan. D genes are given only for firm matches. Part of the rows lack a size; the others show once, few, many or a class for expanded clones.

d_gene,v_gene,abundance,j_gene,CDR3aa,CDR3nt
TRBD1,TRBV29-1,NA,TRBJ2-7,CSGGQGIGEQYF,TGCAGCGGCGGACAGGGTATCGGCGAGCAGTACTTC
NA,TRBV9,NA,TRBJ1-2,CASSARAGTNYGYTF,TGTGCCAGCAGCGCCCGGGCCGGGACCAACTATGGCTACACCTTC
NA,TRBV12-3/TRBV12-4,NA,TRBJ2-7,CASRVGDEQYF,TGTGCCAGCAGGGTGGGGGACGAGCAGTACTTC
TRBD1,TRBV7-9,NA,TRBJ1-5,CASSPGGAGQPQHF,TGTGCCAGCAGCCCAGGGGGTGCAGGGCAGCCCCAGCATTTT
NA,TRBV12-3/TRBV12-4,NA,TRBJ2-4,CASSFIQRTLAKNIQYF,TGTGCCAGCAGTTTTATCCAGCGGACTCTAGCCAAAAACATTCAGTACTTC
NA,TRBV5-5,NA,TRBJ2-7,CASSLEATVTYEQYF,TGTGCCAGCAGCTTGGAAGCGACAGTTACCTACGAGCAGTACTTC
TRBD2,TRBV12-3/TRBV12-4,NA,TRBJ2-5,CASSPGTSGLNEQYF,TGTGCCAGCAGTCCCGGGACTAGCGGGCTCAATGAGCAGTACTTC
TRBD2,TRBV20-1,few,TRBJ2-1,CSTTSGSFNEQFF,TGCAGTACTACTAGCGGGAGTTTCAATGAGCAGTTCTTC
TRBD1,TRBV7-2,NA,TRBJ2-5,CASSLAGQGYNEQYF,TGTGCCAGCAGCTTAGCTGGACAGGGCTACAATGAGCAGTACTTC
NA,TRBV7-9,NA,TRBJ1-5,CASSGFEGQPQHF,TGTGCCAGCAGTGGTTTCGAAGGTCAGCCCCAGCATTTT
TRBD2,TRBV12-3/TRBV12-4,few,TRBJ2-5,CASSTSGVETQYF,TGTGCCAGCAGTACTAGCGGGGTAGAGACCCAGTACTTC
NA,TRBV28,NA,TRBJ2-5,CASSLIAPTETQYF,TGTGCCAGCAGTTTGATTGCCCCAACGGAGACCCAGTACTTC
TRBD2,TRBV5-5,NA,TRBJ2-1,CASSLALAGVEEQFF,TGTGCCAGCAGCCTGGCACTAGCGGGAGTTGAGGAGCAGTTCTTC
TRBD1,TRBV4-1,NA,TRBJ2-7,CASSQVDRGLYEQYF,TGCGCCAGCAGCCAGGTCGACAGGGGTCTCTACGAGCAGTACTTC
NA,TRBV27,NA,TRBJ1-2,CASSWNRDTLPYYGYTF,TGTGCCAGCAGTTGGAACCGGGACACCCTGCCCTACTATGGCTACACCTTC
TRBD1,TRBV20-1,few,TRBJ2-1,CSVWTGVYEQFF,TGCAGTGTTTGGACAGGGGTTTATGAGCAGTTCTTC
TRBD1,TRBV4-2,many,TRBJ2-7,CASSQTGTGSQEQYF,TGTGCCAGCAGCCAAACCGGGACAGGGTCGCAGGAGCAGTACTTC